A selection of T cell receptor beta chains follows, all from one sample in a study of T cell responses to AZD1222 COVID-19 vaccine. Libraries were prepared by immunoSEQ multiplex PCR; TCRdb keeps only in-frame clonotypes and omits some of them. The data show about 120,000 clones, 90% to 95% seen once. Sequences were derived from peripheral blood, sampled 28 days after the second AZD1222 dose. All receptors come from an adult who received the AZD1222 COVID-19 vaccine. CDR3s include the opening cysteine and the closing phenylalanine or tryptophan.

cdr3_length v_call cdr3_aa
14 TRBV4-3 CASSQSTVSMEAFF
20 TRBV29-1 CSVEIRRQLAKGVQRNTIYF
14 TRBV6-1 CASSLQGISYEQYF
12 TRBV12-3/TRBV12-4 CASSRDRYGYTF
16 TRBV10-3 CASGNLAGVYTGELFF
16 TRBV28 CASSTTGRGAYNEQFF
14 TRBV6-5 CATLGRNQNTEAFF
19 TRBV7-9 CASSLALLLRQGRNTEAFF
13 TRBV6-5 CASSYLKNTEAFF
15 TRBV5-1 CASSIGAGGSYEQYF
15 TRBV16 CASSQSWVMNTEAFF
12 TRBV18 CASSPAGVEAFF
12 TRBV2 CVLGEGVGGYTF
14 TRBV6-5 CASSYTSRWDTQYF
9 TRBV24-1 CATANEQFF
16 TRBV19 CASSATGGPSNQPQHF
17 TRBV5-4 CASSPRWASTKTGELFF
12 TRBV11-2 CASSPSSDTIYF
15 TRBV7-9 CASSRTGGGRTEAFF
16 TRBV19 CASSIYSRGLNEKLFF